This T cell receptor (beta chain) appears in the sequencing data of a study of cytomegalovirus exposure and HLA in healthy donors. Turning to the study itself: Among the roughly 400 genotyped donors, 81% were placed in the Caucasian-associated ancestry cluster. The study, taken as a whole, reports: Most observed TCR sequences were rare, whereas some public TCRs were detected in many donors. It was only CMV serostatus that was available as immune exposure information.

Worth noting for this clone: Its antigen is undetermined.

CDR1 and CDR2 from the germline V gene are KGHSH and LQKENI. This CDR3 spans 16 amino acids. Germline trimming cut 6 bases from V and 2 bases from J; bases unmatched to any gene: 9. PCR used 60 Vbeta primers and 13 Jbeta primers. How the authors handled the data: A later analysis tallied about 80 million unique TCR beta chains, some 10 million of them shared. The assay was immunoSEQ multiplex PCR, and TCRdb's table has in-frame clones only and misses some. V and J calls plus clone size are reproduced from that table; the DNA served to infer D and trimming. The sample records 150,000 or so clones, around 77% being singletons.

Material for sequencing was PBMCs. The V gene is TRBV18, the J gene TRBJ2-3; the match to TRBD2 covers 9 bases. The receptor was isolated from a woman under 40 in good health and CMV-seronegative. The CDR3 DNA sequence: TGTGCCAGCTCCCACGGCGGGGGGGCCGTCACAGATACGCAGTATTTT. Translated: CASSHGGGAVTDTQYF.